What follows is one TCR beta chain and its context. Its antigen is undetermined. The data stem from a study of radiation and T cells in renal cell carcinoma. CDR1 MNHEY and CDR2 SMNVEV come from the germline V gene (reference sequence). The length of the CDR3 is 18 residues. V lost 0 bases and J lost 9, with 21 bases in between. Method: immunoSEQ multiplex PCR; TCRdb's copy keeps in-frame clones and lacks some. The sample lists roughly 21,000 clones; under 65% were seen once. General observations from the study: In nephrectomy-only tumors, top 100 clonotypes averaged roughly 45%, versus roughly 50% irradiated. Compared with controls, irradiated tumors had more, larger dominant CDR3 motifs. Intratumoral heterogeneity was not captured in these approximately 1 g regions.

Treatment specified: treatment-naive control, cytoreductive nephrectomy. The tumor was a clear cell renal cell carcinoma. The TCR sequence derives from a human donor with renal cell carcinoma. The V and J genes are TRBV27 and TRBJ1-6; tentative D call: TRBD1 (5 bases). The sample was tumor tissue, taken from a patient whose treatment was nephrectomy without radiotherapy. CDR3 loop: CASSLSRPRQTVSSPLHF. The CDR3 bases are TGTGCCAGCAGTTTATCGCGTCCTAGACAGACTGTAAGTTCACCCCTCCACTTT.